The 16 T cell receptor beta chains listed next were all sequenced from one sample in a study of graft-versus-host responses after intestinal transplantation. Assay: immunoSEQ multiplex PCR; the TCRdb copy retains only in-frame clones and omits some. Among tens of thousands of clones listed, about 91% were seen once. These receptors lack a known antigen. The specimen comprised unstimulated CD8+ T cells sorted from spleen or lymph node cells, sampled before intestinal transplant. These receptors all come from a human donor who received an intestinal transplant.

The chain couples TRBV7-6 to TRBJ1-5; D ambiguous. Looked up from germline, CDR1 is SGHVS and CDR2 is FNYEAQ. The V end was cut by 1 base, the J end by 6 bases, with 13 bases between. This CDR3 is 15 amino acids long. In DNA form, the CDR3 reads TGTGCCAGCAGCTTAGTGGCCCATGGAGGTCAGCCCCAGCATTTT. Residues: CASSLVAHGGQPQHF.

As DNA, the CDR3 is TGTGCCACCAGCAGTGTGACGGGAGGGGAAGAGACCCAGTACTTC. Protein product: CATSSVTGGEETQYF. V gene TRBV15 combines with J gene TRBJ2-5; 8 nucleotides align to TRBD2. The ends lost 3 bases at V and 3 bases at J; junction bases unmatched: 6. The CDR3 consists of 15 residues. Germline assignment: CDR1 LNHNV and CDR2 YYDKDF (reference sequence).

This chain's CDR3 is CASSPRGQNYGYTF. The CDR3 nucleotides read TGTGCCAGCAGCCCGAGGGGGCAGAACTATGGCTACACCTTC. V and J are TRBV5-4 and TRBJ1-2; TRBD1 matches at 7 bases. Germline V gene data show CDR1 as SGHNT and CDR2 as YYREEE (reference sequence). The CDR3 has 14 amino acids. The V and J ends lost 4 bases and 2 bases, in that order; junction bases with no gene match: 5.

J is TRBJ2-2 and V is TRBV6-6, with TRBD1 matching 9 bases. This CDR3 has 15 residues. Germline V gene sequence: CDR1 MNHNY, CDR2 SVGAGI (reference sequence). V was clipped by 6 bases and J by 4 bases; unmatched bases: 6. CDR3 DNA sequence: TGTGCCAGCAGCTACGGGGACAGGGCCACCGGGGAGCTGTTTTTT. It specifies CASSYGDRATGELFF.

The chain couples TRBV5-6 to TRBJ2-2, with 9 positions matching TRBD1. Germline loops: CDR1 SGHDT, CDR2 YYEEEE. This CDR3 comprises 16 residues. The ends lost 2 bases at V and 6 bases at J; junction bases unmatched: 8. This CDR3 reads CASSFKGQGTAGELFF. In DNA, the CDR3 is TGTGCCAGCAGCTTCAAGGGACAGGGTACAGCCGGGGAGCTGTTTTTT.

The chain recombines TRBV10-3 with TRBJ2-1; D ambiguous. Germline-derived CDR1 and CDR2 are ENHRY and SYGVKD. V was clipped by 2 bases and J by 10 bases, with 15 bases between them. This CDR3 has 14 residues. In DNA form, the CDR3 reads TGTGCCATCAGTGAGCGATCAGAAATCGGGGAGCAGTTCTTC. This translates into CAISERSEIGEQFF.

The V call is TRBV4-1, the J call TRBJ2-1, with 8 bases fitting TRBD2. The CDR3 is 16 amino acids. Germline CDR1 is MGHRA and CDR2 is YSYEKL. The V gene end was trimmed by 0 bases and the J gene end by 8 bases; junction bases not matched to a gene: 9. The CDR3 DNA reads as TGCGCCAGCAGCCAAGACGGGCGGGAGGTTGATCATGAGCAGTTCTTC. Residues: CASSQDGREVDHEQFF.

The gene calls are TRBV7-9 and TRBJ1-2; no firm D call. The CDR3 is 13 residues long. With 5 bases removed from V and 8 bases from J, the gap between germline ends came to 15 bases. Germline CDR1 SEHNR, CDR2 FQNEAQ (reference sequence). CDR3 coding DNA: TGTGCCAGCAGCAGTAGCGCACTGGAAGGCTACACCTTC. It translates to CASSSSALEGYTF.

This chain's CDR3 is CASSYSGSHGTEAFF. CDR3 DNA: TGTGCCAGCAGTTACTCCGGGTCCCACGGGACTGAAGCTTTCTTT. The chain couples TRBV6-5 to TRBJ1-1; D gene ambiguous. There are 15 residues in the CDR3. V was shortened by 0 bases and J by 5 bases, with 13 bases between the two germline ends. From germline, CDR1 is MNHEY and CDR2 SVGAGI.

The chain has TRBV7-9 and TRBJ2-7; 11 nucleotides line up with TRBD1. Germline V CDR1 and CDR2: SEHNR, FQNEAQ (reference sequence). CDR3 length: 16 residues. Trimming at V came to 2 bases and at J to 4 bases, leaving 7 bases not matched to a gene. CDR3 protein: CASSLTAGDRGYEQYF. For the CDR3, the DNA is TGTGCCAGCAGCTTAACCGCTGGGGACAGGGGGTACGAGCAGTACTTC.

The rearrangement joins TRBV5-6 to TRBJ2-7; 11 positions match TRBD1. V dropped 4 bases and J dropped 3; count of bases not matched to a gene: 3. Germline assignment: CDR1 SGHDT and CDR2 YYEEEE. CDR3 length: 14 residues. CDR3 sequence reads: CASSPGTGGYEQYF. The CDR3 DNA reads TGTGCCAGCAGCCCCGGGACAGGGGGCTACGAGCAGTACTTC.

The chain employs TRBV10-1 and TRBJ1-5; D not certain. CDR3 length: 14 residues. V was trimmed by 2 bases and J by 4 bases, leaving 9 bases between them. Germline V gene lookup returns CDR1 WNHNN and CDR2 SYGVQD (reference sequence). CDR3 in amino acids: CASSETGLNQPQHF. In DNA form, the CDR3 reads TGCGCCAGCAGTGAGACCGGTTTGAATCAGCCCCAGCATTTT.

On this clone itself: This CDR3 is missing its conserved last phenylalanine or tryptophan, likely due to a read error. The J gene is TRBJ1-1, the V gene TRBV28; D gene ambiguous. CDR1 is MDHEN and CDR2 is SYDVKM in the germline V gene. There are 11 residues in the CDR3. The germline V and J ends were trimmed by 4 bases and 5 bases, with 5 bases remaining between them. The CDR3 region is CASSSGTEAFL. The CDR3 nucleotides read TGTGCCAGCAGTTCGGGTACTGAAGCTTTCCTT.

The chain recombines TRBV5-1 with TRBJ2-2, with 13 bases matching TRBD2. The CDR3 spans 17 residues. In germline, CDR1 is SGHRS, CDR2 YFSETQ. The trim removed 4 bases at V and 5 bases at J, leaving 8 bases unmatched. The DNA for the CDR3 is TGCGCCAGCAGCAACGGACTAGCGGGAGTCGGGACCGGGGAGCTGTTTTTT. This translates into CASSNGLAGVGTGELFF.

This chain joins TRBV2 and TRBJ1-1; no definite D call. Germline values: CDR1 SNHLY, CDR2 FYNNEI. The V and J ends lost 8 bases and 3 bases respectively, with 10 bases between them. This CDR3 is built from 12 residues. The CDR3 coding sequence is TGTGCCAGCGTAATGAGGGACACTGAAGCTTTCTTT. This gives the protein CASVMRDTEAFF.

The chain carries TRBV11-2 and TRBJ1-2; D remains unclear. The CDR3 loop spans 13 amino acids. The germline CDR1 and CDR2 sequences are SGHAT and FQNNGV. V was pared by 1 base and J by 1 base, with 4 bases between. The chain's CDR3 is CASSLVSNYGYTF. The CDR3 bases are TGTGCCAGCAGCTTAGTTAGTAACTATGGCTACACCTTC.